This T cell receptor (beta chain) emerged from a study of CD8+CD57+ T cells in acquired aplastic anemia. At the level of the study: Each DNA sample taken from sorted CD4+ and CD8+ cells came to around 3.4 ug on average. Whole-study findings and limits: Between the patient and control groups, CD8+ Simpson's diversity did not differ significantly.

The TCR beta profiling, which covered VDJ combination and CDR3 sequence, was carried out using genomic DNA as the template. TCRdb used MiXCR to reprocess the reads, holding one entry per CDR3 protein. The sample shows 150,000 or so distinct CDR3 sequences, about 50% of them seen only once. Note on this clonotype: Its antigen is still unknown.

Sequencing was done on patients that had shown CD8+CD57+ cell expansion by flow cytometry. This CDR3 comprises 14 residues. CDR1 is DFQATT, CDR2 SNEGSKA, per germline (reference sequence). The ends lost 7 bases at V and 2 bases at J; junction bases unmatched: 8. The genes are TRBV20-1 and TRBJ2-3; 8 nucleotides line up with TRBD2. This receptor was identified in a human donor with aplastic anemia. What was sequenced was sorted CD4+, CD8+, or CD8+CD57+ T cells (not recorded which) from PBMCs. CDR3 loop: CSGVSGGITDTQYF. The DNA for the CDR3 is TGCAGTGGGGTCAGCGGGGGAATCACAGATACGCAGTATTTT.